The entry below describes one TCR beta chain. These data come from a study of blood T cell repertoires in COVID-19. At the level of the study: The United States, Italy and Spain provided the acute and convalescent COVID-19 samples. The analysed material was cDNA or gDNA that came from T cells, B-cell-depleted T cells, or PBMCs.

With V trimmed by 6 bases and J by 5 bases, 7 bases remained unmatched. CDR3 length: 14 amino acids. CDR1 is ENHRY, CDR2 SYGVKD, per germline. Participants were aged about 18 to 89 years, lived in over 20 US areas, and enrolled virtually. Cohort assignment relied on participant-reported clinical history. The protocol was immunoSEQ multiplex PCR, while the TCRdb copy is restricted to in-frame clones and leaves out a portion. The table includes a few hundred thousand clones, around nine tenths detected once. The TCR was taken from a woman between 50 and 59 years old who had recovered from COVID-19. What was sequenced was PBMCs or T cells enriched from blood (not recorded which). This sequence joins TRBV10-3 and TRBJ1-5; 7 bases match TRBD1. CDR3 protein: CAIRGGLADQPQHF. In nucleotides, the CDR3 is TGTGCCATCAGAGGGGGCCTCGCCGATCAGCCCCAGCATTTT.